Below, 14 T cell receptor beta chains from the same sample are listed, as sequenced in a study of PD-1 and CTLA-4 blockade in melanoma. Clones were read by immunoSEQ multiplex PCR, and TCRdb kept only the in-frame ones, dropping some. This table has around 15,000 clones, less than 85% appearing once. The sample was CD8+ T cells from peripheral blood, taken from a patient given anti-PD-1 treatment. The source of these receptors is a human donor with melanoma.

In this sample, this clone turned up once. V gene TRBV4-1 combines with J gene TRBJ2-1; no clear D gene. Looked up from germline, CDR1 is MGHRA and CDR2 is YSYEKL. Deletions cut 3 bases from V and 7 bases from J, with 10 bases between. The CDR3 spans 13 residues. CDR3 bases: TGCGCCAGCAGCCATCCGGACGCTAATGAGCAGTTCTTC. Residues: CASSHPDANEQFF.

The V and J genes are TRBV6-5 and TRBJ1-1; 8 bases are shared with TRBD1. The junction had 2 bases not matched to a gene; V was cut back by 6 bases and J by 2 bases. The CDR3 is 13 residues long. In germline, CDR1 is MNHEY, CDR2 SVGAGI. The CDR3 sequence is CASRPGGNTEAFF. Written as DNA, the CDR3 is TGTGCCAGCAGACCAGGGGGCAACACTGAAGCTTTCTTT.

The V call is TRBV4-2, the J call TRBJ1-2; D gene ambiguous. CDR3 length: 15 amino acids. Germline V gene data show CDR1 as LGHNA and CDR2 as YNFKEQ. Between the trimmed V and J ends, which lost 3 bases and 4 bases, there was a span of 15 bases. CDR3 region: CASSQIAWIGYGYTF. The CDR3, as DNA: TGTGCCAGCAGCCAGATCGCATGGATCGGCTATGGCTACACCTTC.

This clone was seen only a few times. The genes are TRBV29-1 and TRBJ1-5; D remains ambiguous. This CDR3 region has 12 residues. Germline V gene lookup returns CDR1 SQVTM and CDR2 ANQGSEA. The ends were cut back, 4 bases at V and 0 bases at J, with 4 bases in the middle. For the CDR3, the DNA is TGCAGCGTTGCTGATAGCAATCAGCCCCAGCATTTT. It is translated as CSVADSNQPQHF.

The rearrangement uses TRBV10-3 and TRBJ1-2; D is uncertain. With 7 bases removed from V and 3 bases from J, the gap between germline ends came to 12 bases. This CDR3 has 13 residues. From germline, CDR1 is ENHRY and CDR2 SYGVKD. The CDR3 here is CAINGRRHYGYTF. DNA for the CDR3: TGTGCCATCAACGGTCGGAGGCACTATGGCTACACCTTC.

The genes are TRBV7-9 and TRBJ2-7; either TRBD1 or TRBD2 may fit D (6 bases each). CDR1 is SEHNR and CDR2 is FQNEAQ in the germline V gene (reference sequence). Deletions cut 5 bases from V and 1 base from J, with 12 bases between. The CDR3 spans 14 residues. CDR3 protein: CASSGGTNSYEQYF. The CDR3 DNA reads TGTGCCAGCAGCGGCGGGACAAATTCCTACGAGCAGTACTTC.

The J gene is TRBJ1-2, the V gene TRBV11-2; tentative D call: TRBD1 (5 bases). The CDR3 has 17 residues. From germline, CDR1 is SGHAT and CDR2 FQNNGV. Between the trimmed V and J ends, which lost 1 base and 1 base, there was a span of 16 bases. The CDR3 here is CASSLALGGHINYGYTF. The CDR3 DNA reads TGTGCCAGCAGCTTAGCCCTAGGTGGACACATTAACTATGGCTACACCTTC.

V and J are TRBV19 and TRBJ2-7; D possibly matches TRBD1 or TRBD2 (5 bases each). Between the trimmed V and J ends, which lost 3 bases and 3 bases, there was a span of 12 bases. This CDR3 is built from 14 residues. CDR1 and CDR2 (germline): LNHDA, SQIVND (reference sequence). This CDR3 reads CASSIQGPVYEQYF. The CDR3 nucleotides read TGTGCCAGTAGTATTCAGGGACCGGTCTACGAGCAGTACTTC.

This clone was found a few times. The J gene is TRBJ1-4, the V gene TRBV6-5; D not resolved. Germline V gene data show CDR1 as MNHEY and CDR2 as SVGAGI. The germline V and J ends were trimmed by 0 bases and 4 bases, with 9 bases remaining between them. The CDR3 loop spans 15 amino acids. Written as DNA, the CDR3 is TGTGCCAGCAGTTACTCTTGGGAAATTAATGAAAAACTGTTTTTT. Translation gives CASSYSWEINEKLFF.

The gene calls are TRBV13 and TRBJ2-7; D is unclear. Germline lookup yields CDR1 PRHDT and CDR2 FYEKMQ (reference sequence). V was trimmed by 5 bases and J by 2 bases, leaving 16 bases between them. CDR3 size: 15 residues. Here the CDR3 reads CASSGDGSTPYEQYF. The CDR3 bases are TGTGCCAGCAGCGGAGACGGGTCCACACCCTACGAGCAGTACTTC.

DNA for the CDR3: TGTGCCAGCAGTTACTTCATAAGCACAGATACGCAGTATTTT. It is translated as CASSYFISTDTQYF. The rearrangement links TRBV6-2 or TRBV6-3 to TRBJ2-3; D not resolved. Trimming cost V 1 base and J 0 bases, with 5 bases left between them. Per germline, CDR1 MNHEY and CDR2 SVGEGT. The CDR3 length is 14 residues.

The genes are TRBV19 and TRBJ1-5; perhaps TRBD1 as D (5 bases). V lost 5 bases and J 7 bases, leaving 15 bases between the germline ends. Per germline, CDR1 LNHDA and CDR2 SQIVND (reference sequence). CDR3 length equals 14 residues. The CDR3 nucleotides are TGTGCCAGTAGTCCCCCGGCGGGGGGACAGCCCCAGCATTTT. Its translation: CASSPPAGGQPQHF.

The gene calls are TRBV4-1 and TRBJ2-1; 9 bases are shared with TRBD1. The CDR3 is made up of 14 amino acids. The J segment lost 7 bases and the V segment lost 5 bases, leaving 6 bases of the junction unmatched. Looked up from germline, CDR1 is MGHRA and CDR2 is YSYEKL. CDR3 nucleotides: TGCGCCAGCAGCGCTCACAGGGGGCGTAATGAGCAGTTCTTC. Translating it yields CASSAHRGRNEQFF.

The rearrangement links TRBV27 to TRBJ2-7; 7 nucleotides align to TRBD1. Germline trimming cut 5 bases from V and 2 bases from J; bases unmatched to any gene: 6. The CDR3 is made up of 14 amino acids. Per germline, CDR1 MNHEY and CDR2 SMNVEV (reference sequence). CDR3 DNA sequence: TGTGCCAGCAGTACCCTGGACAGGACCTACGAGCAGTACTTC. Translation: CASSTLDRTYEQYF.